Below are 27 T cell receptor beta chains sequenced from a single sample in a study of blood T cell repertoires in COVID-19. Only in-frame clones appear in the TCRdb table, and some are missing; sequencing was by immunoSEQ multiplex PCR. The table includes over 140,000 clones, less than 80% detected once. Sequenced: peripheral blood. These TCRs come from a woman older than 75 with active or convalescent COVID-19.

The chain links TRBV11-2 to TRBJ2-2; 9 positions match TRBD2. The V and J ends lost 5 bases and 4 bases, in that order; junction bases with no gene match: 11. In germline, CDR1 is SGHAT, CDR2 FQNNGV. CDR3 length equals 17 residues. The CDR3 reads CASSRAGGGAITGELFF. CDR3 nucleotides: TGTGCCAGCAGCCGCGCTGGCGGGGGGGCAATCACCGGGGAGCTGTTTTTT.

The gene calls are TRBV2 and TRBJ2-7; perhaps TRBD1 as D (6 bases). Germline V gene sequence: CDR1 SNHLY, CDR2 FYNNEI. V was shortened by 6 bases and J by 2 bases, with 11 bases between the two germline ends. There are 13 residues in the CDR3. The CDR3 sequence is CASRLTGTYEQYF. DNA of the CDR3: TGTGCCAGCAGGCTAACAGGGACCTACGAGCAGTACTTC. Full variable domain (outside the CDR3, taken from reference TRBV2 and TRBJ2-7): EPEVTQTPSHQVTQMGQEVILRCVPISNHLYFYWYRQILGQKVEFLVSFYNNEISEKSEIFDDQFSVERPDGSNFTLKIRSTKLEDSAMYFCASRLTGTYEQYFGPGTRLTVT.

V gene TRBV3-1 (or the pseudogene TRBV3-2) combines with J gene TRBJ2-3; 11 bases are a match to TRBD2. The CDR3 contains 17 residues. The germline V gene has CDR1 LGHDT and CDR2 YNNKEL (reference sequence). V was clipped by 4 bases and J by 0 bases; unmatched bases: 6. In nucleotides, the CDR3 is TGTGCCAGCAGCCGACAGACTAGCGGGGTGAGCACAGATACGCAGTATTTT. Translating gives CASSRQTSGVSTDTQYF.

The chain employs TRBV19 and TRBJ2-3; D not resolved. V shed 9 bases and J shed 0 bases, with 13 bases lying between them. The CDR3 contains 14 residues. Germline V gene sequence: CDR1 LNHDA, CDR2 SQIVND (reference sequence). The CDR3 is CASKYEQSTDTQYF. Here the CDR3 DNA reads TGTGCCAGCAAGTACGAACAAAGCACAGATACGCAGTATTTT.

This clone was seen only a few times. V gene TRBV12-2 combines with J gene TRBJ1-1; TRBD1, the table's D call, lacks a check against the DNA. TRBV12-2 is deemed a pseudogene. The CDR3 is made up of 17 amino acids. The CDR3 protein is CASRLTRDRDLNTEAFF. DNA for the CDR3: TGTGCAAGTCGCCTTACCCGGGACAGGGATTTGAACACTGAAGCTTTCTTT.

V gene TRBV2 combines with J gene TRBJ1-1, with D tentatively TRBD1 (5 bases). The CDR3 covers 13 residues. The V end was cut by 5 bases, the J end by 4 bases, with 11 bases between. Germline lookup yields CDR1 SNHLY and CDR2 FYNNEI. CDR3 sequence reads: CASSLQGGTEAFF. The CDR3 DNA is TGTGCCAGCAGTTTGCAGGGAGGCACTGAAGCTTTCTTT.

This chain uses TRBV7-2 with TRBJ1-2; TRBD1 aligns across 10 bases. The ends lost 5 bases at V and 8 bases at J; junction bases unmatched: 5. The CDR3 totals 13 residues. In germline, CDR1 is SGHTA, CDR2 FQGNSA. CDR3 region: CASSQDRGRGYTF. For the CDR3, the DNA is TGTGCCAGCAGCCAAGACAGGGGGCGAGGCTACACCTTC.

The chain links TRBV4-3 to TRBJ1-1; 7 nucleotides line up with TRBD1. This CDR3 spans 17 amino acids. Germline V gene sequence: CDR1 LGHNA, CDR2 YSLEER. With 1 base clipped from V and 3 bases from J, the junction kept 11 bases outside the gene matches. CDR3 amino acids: CASSQALTGTVYTEAFF. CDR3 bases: TGCGCCAGCAGCCAAGCATTAACCGGGACAGTGTACACTGAAGCTTTCTTT.

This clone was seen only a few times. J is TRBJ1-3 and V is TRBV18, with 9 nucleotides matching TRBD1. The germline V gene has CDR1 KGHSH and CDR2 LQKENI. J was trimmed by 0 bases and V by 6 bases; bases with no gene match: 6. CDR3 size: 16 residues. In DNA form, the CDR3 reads TGTGCCAGCTCTCCAACAGGGGGCAACTCTGGAAACACCATATATTTT. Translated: CASSPTGGNSGNTIYF.

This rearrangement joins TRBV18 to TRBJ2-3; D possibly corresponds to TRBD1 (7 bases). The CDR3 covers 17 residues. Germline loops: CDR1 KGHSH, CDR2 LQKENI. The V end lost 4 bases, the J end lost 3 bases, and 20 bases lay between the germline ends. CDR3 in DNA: TGTGCCAGCTCACAAATCGCGACGACAGGGAGGACAGATACGCAGTATTTT. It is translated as CASSQIATTGRTDTQYF.

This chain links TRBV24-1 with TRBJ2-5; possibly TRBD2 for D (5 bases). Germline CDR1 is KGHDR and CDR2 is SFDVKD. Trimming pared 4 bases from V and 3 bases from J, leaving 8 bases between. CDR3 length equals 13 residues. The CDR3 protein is CATSEGAEETQYF. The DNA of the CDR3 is TGTGCCACCAGTGAGGGAGCAGAAGAGACCCAGTACTTC.

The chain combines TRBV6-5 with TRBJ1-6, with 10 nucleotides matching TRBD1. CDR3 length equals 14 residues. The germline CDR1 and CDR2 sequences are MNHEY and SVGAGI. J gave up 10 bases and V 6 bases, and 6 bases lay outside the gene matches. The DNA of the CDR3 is TGTGCCAGCAGCCCCGGGACAGGGGAGTCACCCCTCCACTTT. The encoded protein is CASSPGTGESPLHF.

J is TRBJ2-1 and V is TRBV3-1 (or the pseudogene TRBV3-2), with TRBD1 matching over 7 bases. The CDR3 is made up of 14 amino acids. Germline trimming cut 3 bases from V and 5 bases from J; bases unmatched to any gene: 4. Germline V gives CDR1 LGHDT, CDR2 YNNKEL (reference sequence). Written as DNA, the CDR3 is TGTGCCAGCAGCCATAGGACAGGTAACAATGAGCAGTTCTTC. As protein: CASSHRTGNNEQFF.

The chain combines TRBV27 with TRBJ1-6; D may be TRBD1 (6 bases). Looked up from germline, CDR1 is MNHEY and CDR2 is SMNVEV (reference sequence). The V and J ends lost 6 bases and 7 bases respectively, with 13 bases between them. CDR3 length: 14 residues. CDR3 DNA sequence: TGTGCCAGCAGGACAGGAGCTACCAATTCACCCCTCCACTTT. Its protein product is CASRTGATNSPLHF.

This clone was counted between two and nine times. This CDR3 is CASSDTGGPTPLGGYTF. The CDR3 nucleotides are TGTGCCAGCAGCGACACAGGGGGACCGACCCCGCTAGGAGGCTACACCTTC. The J gene is TRBJ1-2, the V gene TRBV25-1; 8 bases match TRBD1. Germline loops: CDR1 MGHDK, CDR2 SYGVNS. Trimming cost V 6 bases and J 8 bases; bases outside gene matches: 20. The CDR3 is 17 residues long.

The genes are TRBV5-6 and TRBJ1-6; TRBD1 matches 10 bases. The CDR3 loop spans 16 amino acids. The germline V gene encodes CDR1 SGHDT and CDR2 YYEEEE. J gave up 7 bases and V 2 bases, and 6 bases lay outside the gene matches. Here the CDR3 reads CASSLSRDRGNSPLHF. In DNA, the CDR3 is TGTGCCAGCAGCTTATCCCGGGACAGGGGAAATTCACCCCTCCACTTT.

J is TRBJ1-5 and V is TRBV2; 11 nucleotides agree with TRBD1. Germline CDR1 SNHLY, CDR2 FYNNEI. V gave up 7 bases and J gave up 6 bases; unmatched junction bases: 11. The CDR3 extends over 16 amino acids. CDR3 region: CASKLNGQGAGQPQHF. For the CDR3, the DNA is TGTGCCAGCAAACTAAATGGACAGGGGGCAGGTCAGCCCCAGCATTTT.

Here the CDR3 reads CASTKTVRTEAFF. DNA of the CDR3: TGTGCCAGTACAAAGACAGTAAGAACTGAAGCTTTCTTT. The chain combines TRBV19 with TRBJ1-1, with TRBD1 as a possible D gene (5 bases). The V and J ends lost 7 bases and 5 bases respectively, with 14 bases between them. The CDR3 contains 13 residues. Germline V gene lookup returns CDR1 LNHDA and CDR2 SQIVND (reference sequence).

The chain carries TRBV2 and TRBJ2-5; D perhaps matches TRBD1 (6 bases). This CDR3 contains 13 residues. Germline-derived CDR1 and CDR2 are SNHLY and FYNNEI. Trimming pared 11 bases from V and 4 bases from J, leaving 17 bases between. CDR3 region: CASNRERIETQYF. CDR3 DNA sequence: TGTGCCTCAAACAGGGAAAGGATAGAGACCCAGTACTTC.

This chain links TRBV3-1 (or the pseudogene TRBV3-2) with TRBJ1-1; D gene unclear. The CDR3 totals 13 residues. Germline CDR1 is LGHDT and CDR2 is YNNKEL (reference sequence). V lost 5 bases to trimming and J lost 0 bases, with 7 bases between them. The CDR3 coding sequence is TGTGCCAGCAGCGAGACACTGAACACTGAAGCTTTCTTT. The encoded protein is CASSETLNTEAFF.

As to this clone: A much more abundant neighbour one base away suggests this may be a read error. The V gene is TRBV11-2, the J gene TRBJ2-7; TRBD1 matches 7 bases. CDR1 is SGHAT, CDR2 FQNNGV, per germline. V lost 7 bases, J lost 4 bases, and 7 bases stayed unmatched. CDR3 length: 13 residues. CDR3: CASNSTGIYEQYF. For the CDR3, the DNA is TGTGCCAGCAACTCGACAGGGATATACGAGCAGTACTTC.

Here the CDR3 reads CASSTGGASYEQYF. The CDR3 coding sequence is TGTGCCAGCAGTACAGGGGGTGCCTCCTACGAGCAGTACTTC. This rearrangement joins TRBV28 to TRBJ2-7; 8 bases fit TRBD1. CDR1 and CDR2 from the germline V gene are MDHEN and SYDVKM. This CDR3 has 14 amino acids. J was trimmed by 0 bases and V by 5 bases; bases with no gene match: 3. Full variable domain (outside the CDR3, taken from reference TRBV28 and TRBJ2-7): DVKVTQSSRYLVKRTGEKVFLECVQDMDHENMFWYRQDPGLGLRLIYFSYDVKMKEKGDIPEGYSVSREKKERFSLILESASTNQTSMYLCASSTGGASYEQYFGPGTRLTVT.

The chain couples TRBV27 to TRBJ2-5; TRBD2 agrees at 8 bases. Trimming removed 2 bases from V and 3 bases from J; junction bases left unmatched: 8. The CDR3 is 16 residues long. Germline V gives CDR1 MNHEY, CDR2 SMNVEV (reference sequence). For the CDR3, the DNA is TGTGCCAGCAGTTTAAGGTTTGGACTAGCTAAAGAGACCCAGTACTTC. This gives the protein CASSLRFGLAKETQYF.

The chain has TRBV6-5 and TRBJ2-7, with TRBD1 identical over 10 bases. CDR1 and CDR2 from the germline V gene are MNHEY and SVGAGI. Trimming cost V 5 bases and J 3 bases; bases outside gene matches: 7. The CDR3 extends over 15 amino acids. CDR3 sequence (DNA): TGTGCCAGCAGTACCGGGACAGGGGCATTCTACGAGCAGTACTTC. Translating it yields CASSTGTGAFYEQYF.

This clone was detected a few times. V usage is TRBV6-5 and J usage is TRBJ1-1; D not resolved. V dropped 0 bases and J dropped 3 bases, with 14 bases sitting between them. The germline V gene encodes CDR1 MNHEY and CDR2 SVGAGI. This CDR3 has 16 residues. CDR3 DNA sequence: TGTGCCAGCAGTTACTCGGCGGGAAGGGTATACACTGAAGCTTTCTTT. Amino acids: CASSYSAGRVYTEAFF.

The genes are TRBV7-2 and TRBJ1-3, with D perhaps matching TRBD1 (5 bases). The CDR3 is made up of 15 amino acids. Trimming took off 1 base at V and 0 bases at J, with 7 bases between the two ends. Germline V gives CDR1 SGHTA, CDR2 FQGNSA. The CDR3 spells CASSLGGGSGNTIYF. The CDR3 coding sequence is TGTGCCAGCAGCTTAGGGGGGGGCTCTGGAAACACCATATATTTT.

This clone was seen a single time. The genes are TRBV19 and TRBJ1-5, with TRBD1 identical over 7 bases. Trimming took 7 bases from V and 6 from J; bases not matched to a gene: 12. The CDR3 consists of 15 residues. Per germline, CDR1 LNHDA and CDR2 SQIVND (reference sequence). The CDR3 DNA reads TGTGCCAGTACCTCGGGTAGAGGGGGCCTTCAGCCCCAGCATTTT. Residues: CASTSGRGGLQPQHF.